This T cell receptor beta chain was sequenced during a study of blood T cell repertoires in COVID-19 (dated by TCRdb to the early 2020s). Broadly, across the study: Samples covering the acute and convalescent phases of COVID-19 were provided by collaborators in the United States, Italy and Spain. Deeply sampled blood TCRbeta repertoires from subjects exposed to, actively infected with, or recovered from COVID-19 were included in the dataset. A freely available public database, intended as a resource for researchers studying the immune response to SARS-CoV-2, is where the repertoires were released. The prospective study material was composed of cDNA or gDNA derived from T cells, B-cell-depleted T cells, or PBMCs. HLA class I and class II types, where available, came from metadata supplied by the sample provider rather than from assay-based typing. A de-identified subject ID, COVID-19 status, age in years and sex were almost always included in the sample metadata. Samples were obtained from the ongoing ImmuneRACE study (first 160 participants) and from 1,000 to 1,500 subjects provided by 6 global collaborators. Findings and caveats that apply to the study as a whole: The quantity of clinical and demographic metadata differed by source and by participant and was supplied without curation.

Another Seattle source contributed samples from volunteer blood donors who had recovered from COVID-19. Whole blood was collected in K2EDTA tubes by collaborating institutions according to the institutions' own protocols. For TCRbeta analysis, collaborators shipped samples in one of three forms: frozen whole blood, isolated PBMCs, or DNA extracted from either of those sample types. The germline V gene yields SGHVS for CDR1 and FNYEAQ for CDR2. The CDR3, cysteine through phenylalanine, is 19 amino acids long. The only DNA kept is the CDR3, 57 bases in frame from the first base. Clipping removes 0 bases from V and 4 bases from J, with 12 as the unmatched junction base count. Concerning this clone: There is no known antigen for this receptor. No base qualities exist here, and no much larger clone lies one base off it.

The immunoSEQ Assay, a bias-controlled multiplex PCR, was used to amplify TCRbeta CDR3 regions from genomic DNA. Per the source publication's procedure: Within the assay, amplification of reference gene primers was used to estimate how many nucleated cells each sample contained. To quantify the absolute abundance of each unique TCRbeta CDR3 rearrangement, sequence reads were collapsed and filtered. For each sample, productive Simpson clonality was calculated by taking the square root of Simpson's diversity index across productive rearrangements. This immuneACCESS table, as held by TCRdb, lists in-frame sequences with V and J called but not all clones. Of the missing ones, under half trace to an unresolved V gene in checked studies; the others have no known cause. V, J and clone size were drawn from that table, and D and trimming were deduced from the DNA. The table for this sample lists 110,000 to 150,000 clones; approximately 80% of them were counted only once. The top ten clones comprise 3.5% of the sample.

Source material: peripheral blood. This TCR came from a man between 65 and 79 years old who had recovered from COVID-19. The rearrangement joined TRBV7-6 to TRBJ2-2; the junction holds 9 bases that match TRBD2. The DNA is as follows: TGTGCCAGCAGCTTAGCTTTGCTAGCGGGACCCATGGGCACCGGGGAGCTGTTTTTT. Its protein is CASSLALLAGPMGTGELFF.